These 22 T cell receptor beta chains share one sample of origin, sequenced in a study of monozygotic twins with inflammatory bowel disease. TCRdb reworked the 5' RACE reads into one entry per CDR3 protein, no DNA. The sample totals under 200,000 distinct CDR3 sequences. Sequencing input: blood. The source is a human donor with ulcerative colitis or Crohn's disease, or a healthy co-twin of an affected twin (not recorded which).

The rearrangement links TRBV30 to TRBJ2-1; the D gene TCRdb calls, TRBD2, cannot be checked with no DNA. Germline CDR1 is GTSNPN and CDR2 is SVGIG (reference sequence). The CDR3 extends over 15 amino acids. This chain's CDR3 is CAWSVRAGGYNEQFF.

The rearrangement joins TRBV14 to TRBJ2-1; TCRdb indicates TRBD2, and absent DNA this call remains unverified. This CDR3 comprises 16 residues. In germline, CDR1 is SGHDN, CDR2 FVKESK. Here the CDR3 reads CASSQKREAVKGEQFF.

The chain is built from TRBV19 and TRBJ1-5. Germline CDR1 is LNHDA and CDR2 is SQIVND (reference sequence). The CDR3 contains 19 residues. CDR3 in amino acids: CASSISVASSLGYNQPQHF.

The gene calls are TRBV20-1 and TRBJ1-4; TCRdb selects TRBD1, and the lack of DNA leaves this call unchecked. This CDR3 has 17 residues. CDR1 DFQATT and CDR2 SNEGSKA come from the germline V gene (reference sequence). This CDR3 is CSASGGGDSATNEKLFF.

The chain has TRBV19 and TRBJ2-1; TCRdb picks TRBD1, but there is no DNA to check that call. CDR1 is LNHDA and CDR2 is SQIVND in the germline V gene (reference sequence). The CDR3 runs 15 residues. The CDR3 sequence is CASSTSGISYNEQFF.

The chain combines TRBV18 with TRBJ1-2; TCRdb's D gene call, TRBD1, goes unchecked for lack of DNA. Germline CDR1 and CDR2: KGHSH and LQKENI. The CDR3 is 17 residues long. Here the CDR3 reads CASSPRGFDSFNYGYTF.

The V and J genes are TRBV12-3 or TRBV12-4 and TRBJ2-5; TCRdb outputs TRBD1, but without DNA this stays unchecked. The CDR3 is made up of 14 amino acids. The CDR3 loop reads CASKLPGQQETQYF.

V usage is TRBV5-1 and J usage is TRBJ2-2; TCRdb's D gene call, TRBD2, goes unchecked for lack of DNA. This CDR3 comprises 16 residues. Per the germline V gene, CDR1 is SGHRS and CDR2 is YFSETQ. The CDR3 protein is CASSPSGARPNGELFF.

The V gene is TRBV4-3, the J gene TRBJ1-3; the TRBD1 assignment by TCRdb is unverifiable without DNA. CDR3 length equals 16 residues. Per germline, CDR1 LGHNA and CDR2 YSLEER. The CDR3 sequence: CASSQNPGQGLDTIYF.

V and J are TRBV5-1 and TRBJ2-3; as DNA is missing, the TRBD2 call by TCRdb cannot be tested. Germline CDR1 is SGHRS and CDR2 is YFSETQ. The CDR3 is made up of 15 amino acids. The CDR3 protein is CASSSRLAAIDTQYF.

The chain carries TRBV20-1 and TRBJ2-1. CDR1 DFQATT and CDR2 SNEGSKA come from the germline V gene (reference sequence). This CDR3 is built from 15 residues. This CDR3 is CSARNLAGAYNEQFF.

The chain employs TRBV5-1 and TRBJ2-7; TCRdb's D call of TRBD2 is untestable without DNA. The CDR3 loop spans 16 amino acids. Germline CDR1 is SGHRS and CDR2 is YFSETQ. The chain's CDR3 is CASSLALGGVSYEQYF. The full variable domain, in which reference TRBV5-1 and TRBJ2-7 provide the parts outside the CDR3, is KAGVTQTPRYLIKTRGQQVTLSCSPISGHRSVSWYQQTPGQGLQFLFEYFSETQRNKGNFPGRFSGRQFSNSRSEMNVSTLELGDSALYLCASSLALGGVSYEQYFGPGTRLTVT.

This chain connects TRBV20-1 to TRBJ1-3. Germline V gene lookup returns CDR1 DFQATT and CDR2 SNEGSKA (reference sequence). This CDR3 region has 16 residues. CDR3 protein: CSASFEGEFSGNTIYF.

This sequence joins TRBV4-3 and TRBJ2-7. Germline V CDR1 and CDR2: LGHNA, YSLEER. CDR3 length equals 14 residues. The CDR3 protein is CASSQNGGPNEQYF.

This chain links TRBV25-1 with TRBJ2-5; TCRdb picks TRBD1, but there is no DNA to check that call. CDR1 and CDR2 from the germline V gene are MGHDK and SYGVNS. This CDR3 has 13 residues. CDR3 region: CASLRAGGETQYF.

This chain uses TRBV19 with TRBJ2-7; TCRdb's D call of TRBD2 is untestable without DNA. Germline V gene data show CDR1 as LNHDA and CDR2 as SQIVND (reference sequence). The CDR3 contains 13 residues. CDR3 protein: CASKEGLLSEQYF.

V and J are TRBV4-1 and TRBJ2-3; there is no DNA to check the TCRdb D call of TRBD2. This CDR3 comprises 17 residues. The germline CDR1 and CDR2 sequences are MGHRA and YSYEKL. This CDR3 is CASSQPLLGGRGDTQYF.

This chain connects TRBV27 to TRBJ2-7. Germline loops: CDR1 MNHEY, CDR2 SMNVEV (reference sequence). The CDR3 has 16 residues. The CDR3 sequence is CASIRRRTSDSYEQYF.

The rearrangement links TRBV5-1 to TRBJ2-7; as DNA is missing, the TRBD2 call by TCRdb cannot be tested. CDR3 length: 15 residues. Germline V gene data show CDR1 as SGHRS and CDR2 as YFSETQ. This CDR3 reads CASSLGLARTYEQYF. The full variable domain, rest sourced from reference TRBV5-1 and TRBJ2-7, is KAGVTQTPRYLIKTRGQQVTLSCSPISGHRSVSWYQQTPGQGLQFLFEYFSETQRNKGNFPGRFSGRQFSNSRSEMNVSTLELGDSALYLCASSLGLARTYEQYFGPGTRLTVT.

The gene calls are TRBV7-3 and TRBJ2-1; TCRdb's D call, TRBD2, is unchecked because there is no DNA. The CDR3 covers 15 residues. Per germline, CDR1 SGHTA and CDR2 FQGTGA. CDR3 region: CASSSLAGGRNEQFF.

The chain couples TRBV20-1 to TRBJ2-7; TCRdb designates TRBD1, a call that cannot be tested without DNA. CDR1 DFQATT and CDR2 SNEGSKA come from the germline V gene (reference sequence). The CDR3 runs 15 residues. This CDR3 is CSARDRDRGDYEQYF.

The J gene is TRBJ2-1, the V gene TRBV29-1; TCRdb's D call of TRBD2 is untestable without DNA. CDR1 and CDR2 from the germline V gene are SQVTM and ANQGSEA. The CDR3 runs to 15 residues. CDR3 in amino acids: CSVEGGRSSYNEQFF.